This T cell receptor beta chain is drawn from a study of cytomegalovirus exposure and HLA in healthy donors. Looking at the study overall: Earlier work reported 117 million unique TCR beta sequences from 150 million to 200 million T cells. General observations from the study: There was a cluster of highly shared sequence variants that was likely a sequencing artifact.

To note about this clone: Its antigen is not known.

Germline V gene data show CDR1 as GTSNPN and CDR2 as SVGIG (reference sequence). V was cut by 3 bases and J by 3 bases, with 9 bases left in between. CDR3 length: 13 residues. In the PCR, 60 Vbeta and 13 Jbeta primers were used. The table came from immunoSEQ multiplex PCR; TCRdb's copy has only in-frame clones and leaves some out. The table lists around 150,000 clones, roughly 82% of them singletons, with roughly a tenth in the top ten. At collection, donors were nominally healthy, but unrecorded immune exposures were probable. Sequencing was performed on PBMCs. The sequence was collected from a man in his fifties or sixties in good health and CMV-seropositive. The genes are TRBV30 and TRBJ1-3; D ambiguous. CDR3 sequence reads: CAWSPQLGNTIYF. The CDR3 region has the DNA TGTGCCTGGAGCCCTCAACTTGGAAACACCATATATTTT.